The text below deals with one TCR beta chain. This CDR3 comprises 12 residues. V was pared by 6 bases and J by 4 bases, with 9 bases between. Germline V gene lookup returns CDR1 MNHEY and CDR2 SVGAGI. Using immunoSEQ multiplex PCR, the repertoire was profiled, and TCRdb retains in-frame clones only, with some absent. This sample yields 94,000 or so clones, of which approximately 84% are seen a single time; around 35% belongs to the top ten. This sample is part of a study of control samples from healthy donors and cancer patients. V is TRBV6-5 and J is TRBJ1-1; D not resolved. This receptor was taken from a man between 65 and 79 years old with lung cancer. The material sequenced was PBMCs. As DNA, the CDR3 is TGTGCCAGCAGCCGCGGGTTCACTGAAGCTTTCTTT. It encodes CASSRGFTEAFF.